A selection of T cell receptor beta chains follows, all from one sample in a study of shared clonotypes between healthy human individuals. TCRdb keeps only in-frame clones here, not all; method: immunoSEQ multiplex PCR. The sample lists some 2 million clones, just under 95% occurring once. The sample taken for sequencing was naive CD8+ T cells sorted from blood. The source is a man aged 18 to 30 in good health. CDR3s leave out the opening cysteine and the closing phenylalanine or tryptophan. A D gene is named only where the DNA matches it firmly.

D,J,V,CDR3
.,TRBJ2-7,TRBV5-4,ASSLGWGRDYEQY
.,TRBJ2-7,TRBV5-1,ASSWLISYEQY
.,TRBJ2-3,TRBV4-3,ASSQFGADTQY
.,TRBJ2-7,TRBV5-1,ASSPGTLLGEQY
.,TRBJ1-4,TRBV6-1,ASSTGWEKLF
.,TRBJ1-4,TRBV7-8,ASSGKLGVTNEKLF
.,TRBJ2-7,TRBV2,ASSEVGASEQY
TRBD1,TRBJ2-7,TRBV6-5,ASSNSRDSLPYEQY
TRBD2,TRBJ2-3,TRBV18,ASSPGPSGITDTQY
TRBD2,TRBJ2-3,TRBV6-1,ASSEVREGTDTQY
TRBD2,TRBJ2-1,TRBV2,ASSEDIGGVAGFEQF
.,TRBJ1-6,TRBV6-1,ASSEFDSLDSPLH
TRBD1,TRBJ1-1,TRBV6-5,ASSYTTDGQGLEAF
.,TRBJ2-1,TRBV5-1,ASSLDGGWTPGSYNEQF
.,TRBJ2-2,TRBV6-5,ASSERRGGTGELF
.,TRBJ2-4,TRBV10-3,AISEGGPENIQY
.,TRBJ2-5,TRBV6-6,ASSYAGHSETQY
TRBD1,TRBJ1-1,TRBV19,ASSKPGQGPEAF
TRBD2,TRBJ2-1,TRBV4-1,ASSPGAGGTYNEQF
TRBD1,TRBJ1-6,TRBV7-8,ASSLATPQGHNSPLH
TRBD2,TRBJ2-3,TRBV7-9,ASSLLSGGGTDTQY
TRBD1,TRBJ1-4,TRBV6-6,ASSYLTGRNEKLF
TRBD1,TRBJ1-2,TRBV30,AWSDTGDYGYT
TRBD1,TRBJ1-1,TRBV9,ASSVAGTGRVEAF
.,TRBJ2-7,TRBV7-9,ASSLAGGAYEQY
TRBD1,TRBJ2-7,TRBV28,ASSATGGLVREQY
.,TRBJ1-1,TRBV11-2,ASSIRAAWTEAF
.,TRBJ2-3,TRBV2,ASPAPSQGFTDTQY
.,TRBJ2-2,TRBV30,AWRRGEVTGELF
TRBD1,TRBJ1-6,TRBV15,ATSAGQGSYNSPLH
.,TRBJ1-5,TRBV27,ASSLSLDRNQPQH
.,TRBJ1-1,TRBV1,TSSQDRTVGLNTEAF
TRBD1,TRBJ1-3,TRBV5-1,ASSLTGGGGSSGNTIY
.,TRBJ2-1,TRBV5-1,ASSLDLASSYNEQF
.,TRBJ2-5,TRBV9,ASSVVSGAEETQY
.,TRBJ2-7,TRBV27,ASTNSGVGEQY
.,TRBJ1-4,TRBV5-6,ASSAADEKLF
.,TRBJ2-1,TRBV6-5,ASRLSQSSYNEQF
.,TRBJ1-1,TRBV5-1,ASSLTGINTEAF
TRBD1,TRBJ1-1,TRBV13,ASRDGQGATEAF
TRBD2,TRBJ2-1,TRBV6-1,ASSELAGVSYNEQF
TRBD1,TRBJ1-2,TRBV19,ASSHPQGAVNGYT
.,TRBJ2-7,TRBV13,ASSLLQGTYEQY
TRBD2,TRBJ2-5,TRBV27,ASSLFSLAGPPETQY
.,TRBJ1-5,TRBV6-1,ASSAGADSNQPQH
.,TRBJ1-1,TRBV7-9,ASSSILGLNTEAF
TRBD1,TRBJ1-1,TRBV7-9,ASSLPRTGPINTEAF
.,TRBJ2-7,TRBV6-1,ASSGEGPVENPTQYEQY
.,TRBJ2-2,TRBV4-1,ASSQDPGPNPAGELF
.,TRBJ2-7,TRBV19,ASSPRGLDSYEQY
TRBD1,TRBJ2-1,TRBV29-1,SVDDRGLSNEQF
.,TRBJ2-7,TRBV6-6,ASSTGTNQYEQY
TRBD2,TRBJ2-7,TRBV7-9,ASSSLAGGPWEQY
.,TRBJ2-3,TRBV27,ASSFFGGTDTQY
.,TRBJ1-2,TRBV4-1,ASSPPGGYGYT
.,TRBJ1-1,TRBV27,ASSFGLNTEAF
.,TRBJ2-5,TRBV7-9,ASSFRAQETQY
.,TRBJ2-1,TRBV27,ASSFSGADEQF
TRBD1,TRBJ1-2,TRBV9,ASSAGTGAAYGYT